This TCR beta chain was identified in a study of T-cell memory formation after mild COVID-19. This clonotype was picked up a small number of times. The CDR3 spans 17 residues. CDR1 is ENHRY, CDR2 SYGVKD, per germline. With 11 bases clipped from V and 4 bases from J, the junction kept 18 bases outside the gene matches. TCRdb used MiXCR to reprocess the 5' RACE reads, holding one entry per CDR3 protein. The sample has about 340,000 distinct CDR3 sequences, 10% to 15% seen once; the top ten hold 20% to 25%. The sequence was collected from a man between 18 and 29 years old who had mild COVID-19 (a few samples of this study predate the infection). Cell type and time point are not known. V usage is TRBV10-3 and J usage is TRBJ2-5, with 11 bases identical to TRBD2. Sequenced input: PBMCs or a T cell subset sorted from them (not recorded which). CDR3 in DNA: TGTGCCGTCGGGATTACTAGCGGGGGTGACCTCGGAGAGACCCAGTACTTC. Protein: CAVGITSGGDLGETQYF.